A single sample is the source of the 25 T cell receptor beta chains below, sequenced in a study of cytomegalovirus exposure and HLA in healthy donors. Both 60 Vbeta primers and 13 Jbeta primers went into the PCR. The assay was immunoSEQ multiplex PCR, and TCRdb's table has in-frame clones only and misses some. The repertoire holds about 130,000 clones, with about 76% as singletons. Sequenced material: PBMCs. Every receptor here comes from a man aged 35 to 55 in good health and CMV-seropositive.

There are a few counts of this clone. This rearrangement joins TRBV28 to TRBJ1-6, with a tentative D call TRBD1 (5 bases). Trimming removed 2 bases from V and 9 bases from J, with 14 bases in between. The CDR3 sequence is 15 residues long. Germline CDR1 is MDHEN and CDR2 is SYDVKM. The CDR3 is CASSLGGAITSPLHF. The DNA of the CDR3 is TGTGCCAGCAGTTTAGGCGGGGCAATAACTTCACCCCTCCACTTT.

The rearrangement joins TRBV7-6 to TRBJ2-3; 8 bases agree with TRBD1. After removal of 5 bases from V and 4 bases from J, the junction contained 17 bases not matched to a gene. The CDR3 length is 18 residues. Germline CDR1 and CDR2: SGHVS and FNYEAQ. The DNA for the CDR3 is TGTGCCAGCAGCCCCAGCCTGCCGGACAGGGTTAAGGCAGATACGCAGTATTTT. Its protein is CASSPSLPDRVKADTQYF.

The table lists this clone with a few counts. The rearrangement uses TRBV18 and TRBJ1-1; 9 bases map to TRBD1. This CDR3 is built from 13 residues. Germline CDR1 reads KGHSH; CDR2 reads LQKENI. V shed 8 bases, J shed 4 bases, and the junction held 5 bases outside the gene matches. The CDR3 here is CASTDRGGTEAFF. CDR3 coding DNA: TGTGCCAGCACGGACAGGGGCGGCACTGAAGCTTTCTTT.

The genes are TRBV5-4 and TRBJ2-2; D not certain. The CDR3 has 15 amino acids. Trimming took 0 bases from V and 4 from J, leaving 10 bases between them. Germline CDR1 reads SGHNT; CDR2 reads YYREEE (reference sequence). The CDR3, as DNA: TGTGCCAGCAGCTTGGCTGTACGAGGCACCGGGGAGCTGTTTTTT. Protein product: CASSLAVRGTGELFF.

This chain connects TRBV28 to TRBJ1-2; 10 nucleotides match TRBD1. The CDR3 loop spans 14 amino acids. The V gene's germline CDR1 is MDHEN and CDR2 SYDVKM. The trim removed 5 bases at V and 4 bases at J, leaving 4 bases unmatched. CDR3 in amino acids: CASSRDRGIYGYTF. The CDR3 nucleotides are TGTGCCAGCAGTCGGGACAGGGGCATCTATGGCTACACCTTC.

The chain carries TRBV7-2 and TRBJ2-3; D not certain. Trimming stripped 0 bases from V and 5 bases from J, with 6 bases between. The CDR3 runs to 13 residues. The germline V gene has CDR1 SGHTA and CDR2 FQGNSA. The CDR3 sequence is CASSLALRDTQYF. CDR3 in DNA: TGTGCCAGCAGCTTAGCCCTACGAGATACGCAGTATTTT. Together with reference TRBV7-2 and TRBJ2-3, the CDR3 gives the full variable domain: GAGVSQSPSNKVTEKGKDVELRCDPISGHTALYWYRQSLGQGLEFLIYFQGNSAPDKSGLPSDRFSAERTGGSVSTLTIQRTQQEDSAVYLCASSLALRDTQYFGPGTRLTVL.

CDR3 residues: CASSISGTGNTEAFF. The CDR3 DNA reads as TGTGCCAGCAGTATTTCCGGGACAGGGAACACTGAAGCTTTCTTT. This chain links TRBV25-1 with TRBJ1-1, with TRBD1 identical over 8 bases. V shed 5 bases and J 1 base; nucleotides not matched to a gene: 6. In germline, CDR1 is MGHDK, CDR2 SYGVNS. This CDR3 is built from 15 residues.

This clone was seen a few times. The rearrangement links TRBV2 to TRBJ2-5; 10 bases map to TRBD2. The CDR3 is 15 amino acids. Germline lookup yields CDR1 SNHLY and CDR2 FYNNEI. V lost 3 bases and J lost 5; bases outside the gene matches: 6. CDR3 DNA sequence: TGTGCCAGCAGTGAGCTTAGCGGGAGGACGGAGACCCAGTACTTC. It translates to CASSELSGRTETQYF.

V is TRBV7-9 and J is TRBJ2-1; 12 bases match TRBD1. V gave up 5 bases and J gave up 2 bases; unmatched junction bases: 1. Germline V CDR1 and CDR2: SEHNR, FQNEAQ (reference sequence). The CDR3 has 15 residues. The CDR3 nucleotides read TGTGCCAGCAGCGGGACAGGGGGCGCCTACAATGAGCAGTTCTTC. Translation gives CASSGTGGAYNEQFF.

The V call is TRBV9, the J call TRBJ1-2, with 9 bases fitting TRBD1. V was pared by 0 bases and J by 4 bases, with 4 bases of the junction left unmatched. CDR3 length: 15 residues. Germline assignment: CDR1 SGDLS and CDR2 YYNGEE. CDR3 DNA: TGTGCCAGCAGCGTAGAGGGACAGGGCCTCTATGGCTACACCTTC. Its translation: CASSVEGQGLYGYTF.

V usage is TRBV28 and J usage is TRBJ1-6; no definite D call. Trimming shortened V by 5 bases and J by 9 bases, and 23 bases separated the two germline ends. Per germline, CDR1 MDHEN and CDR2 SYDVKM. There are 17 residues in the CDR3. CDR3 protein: CASSQTDLRLAGSPLHF. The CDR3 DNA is TGTGCCAGCAGTCAGACGGACCTCCGTTTAGCGGGTTCACCCCTCCACTTT.

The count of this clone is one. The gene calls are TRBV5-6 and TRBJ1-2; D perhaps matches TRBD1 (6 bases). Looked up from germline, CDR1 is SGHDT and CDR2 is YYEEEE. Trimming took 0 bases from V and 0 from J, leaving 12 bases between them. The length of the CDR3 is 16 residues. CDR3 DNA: TGTGCCAGCAGCTTGGGGGTGACAGGAGCTAACTATGGCTACACCTTC. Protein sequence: CASSLGVTGANYGYTF.

CDR3 nucleotide sequence: TGTGCCAGCAGCTCGAGAGGGGGACAGGGGCTTCGCGAGCAGTACTTC. Translating gives CASSSRGGQGLREQYF. J is TRBJ2-5 and V is TRBV7-9; 10 nucleotides align to TRBD1. The J call may be faulty, since TRBJ2-7 better matches the DNA end. Germline V gene data show CDR1 as SEHNR and CDR2 as FQNEAQ (reference sequence). The CDR3 extends over 16 amino acids.

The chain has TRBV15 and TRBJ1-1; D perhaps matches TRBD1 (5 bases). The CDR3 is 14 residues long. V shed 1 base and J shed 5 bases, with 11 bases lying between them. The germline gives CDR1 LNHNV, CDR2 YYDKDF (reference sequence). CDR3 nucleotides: TGTGCCACCAGCAGAGCTGGGGCGACTACTGAAGCTTTCTTT. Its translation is CATSRAGATTEAFF. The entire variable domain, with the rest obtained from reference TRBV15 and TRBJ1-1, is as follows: DAMVIQNPRYQVTQFGKPVTLSCSQTLNHNVMYWYQQKSSQAPKLLFHYYDKDFNNEADTPDNFQSRRPNTSFCFLDIRSPGLGDTAMYLCATSRAGATTEAFFGQGTRLTVV.

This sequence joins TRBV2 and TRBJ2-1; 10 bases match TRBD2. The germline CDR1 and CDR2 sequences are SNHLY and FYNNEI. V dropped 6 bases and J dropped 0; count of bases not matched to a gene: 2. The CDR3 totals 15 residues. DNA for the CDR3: TGTGCCAGCAGGACTAGCGGGCCCTCCTACAATGAGCAGTTCTTC. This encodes CASRTSGPSYNEQFF.

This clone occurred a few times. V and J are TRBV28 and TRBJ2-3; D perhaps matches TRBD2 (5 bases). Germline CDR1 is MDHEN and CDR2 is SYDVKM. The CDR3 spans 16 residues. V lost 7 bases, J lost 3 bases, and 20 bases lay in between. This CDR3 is CASTPAGLRRTDTQYF. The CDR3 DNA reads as TGTGCCAGCACCCCTGCTGGCTTGAGGAGGACAGATACGCAGTATTTT.

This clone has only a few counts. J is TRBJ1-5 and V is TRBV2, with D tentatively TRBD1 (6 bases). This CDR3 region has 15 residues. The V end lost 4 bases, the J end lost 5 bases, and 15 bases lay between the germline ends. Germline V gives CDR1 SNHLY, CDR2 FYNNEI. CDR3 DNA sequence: TGTGCCAGCAGTGGGGGGAGGGGGGCGGATCAGCCCCAGCATTTT. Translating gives CASSGGRGADQPQHF.

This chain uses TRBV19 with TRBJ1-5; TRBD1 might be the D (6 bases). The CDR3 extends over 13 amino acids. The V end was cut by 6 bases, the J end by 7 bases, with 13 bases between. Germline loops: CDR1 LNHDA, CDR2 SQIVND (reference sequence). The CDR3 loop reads CASRPRGQQPQHF. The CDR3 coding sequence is TGTGCCAGTAGACCGAGGGGACAACAGCCCCAGCATTTT. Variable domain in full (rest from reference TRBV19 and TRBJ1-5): DGGITQSPKYLFRKEGQNVTLSCEQNLNHDAMYWYRQDPGQGLRLIYYSQIVNDFQKGDIAEGYSVSREKKESFPLTVTSAQKNPTAFYLCASRPRGQQPQHFGDGTRLSIL.

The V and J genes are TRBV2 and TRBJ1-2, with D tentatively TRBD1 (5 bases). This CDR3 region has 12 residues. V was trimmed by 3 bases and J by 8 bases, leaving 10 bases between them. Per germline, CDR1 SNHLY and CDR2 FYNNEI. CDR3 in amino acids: CASSDPDTGYTF. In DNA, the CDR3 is TGTGCCAGCAGTGATCCGGACACGGGCTACACCTTC.

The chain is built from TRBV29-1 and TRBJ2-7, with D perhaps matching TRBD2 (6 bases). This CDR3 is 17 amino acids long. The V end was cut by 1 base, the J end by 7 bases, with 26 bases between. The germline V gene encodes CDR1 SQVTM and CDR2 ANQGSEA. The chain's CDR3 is CSVEGSPAGLYGYEQYF. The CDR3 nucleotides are TGCAGCGTTGAAGGTTCTCCCGCGGGACTTTACGGTTATGAGCAGTACTTC.

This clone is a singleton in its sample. The CDR3: CSSVLGQGRTDTQYF. Written as DNA, the CDR3 is TGCAGCTCGGTGTTGGGACAGGGGAGGACTGATACGCAGTATTTT. The chain joins TRBV29-1 to TRBJ2-3; 10 positions agree with TRBD1. The germline V gene encodes CDR1 SQVTM and CDR2 ANQGSEA. V lost 8 bases, J lost 6 bases, and 14 bases stayed unmatched. This CDR3 has 15 residues.

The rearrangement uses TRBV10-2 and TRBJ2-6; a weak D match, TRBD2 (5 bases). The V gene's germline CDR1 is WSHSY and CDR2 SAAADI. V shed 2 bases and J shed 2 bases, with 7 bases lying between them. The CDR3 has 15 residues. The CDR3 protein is CASSETGTGANVLTF. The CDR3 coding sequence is TGCGCCAGCAGTGAGACGGGGACTGGGGCCAACGTCCTGACTTTC.

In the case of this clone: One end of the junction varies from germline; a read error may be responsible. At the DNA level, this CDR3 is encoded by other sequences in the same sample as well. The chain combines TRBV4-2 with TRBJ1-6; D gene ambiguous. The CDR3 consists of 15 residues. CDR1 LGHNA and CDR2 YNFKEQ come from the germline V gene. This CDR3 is CASSPREGGNSPLHF. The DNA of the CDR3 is TGTGCCAGCAGCCCCCGGGAAGGTGGTAATTCCCCCCTCCACTTT.

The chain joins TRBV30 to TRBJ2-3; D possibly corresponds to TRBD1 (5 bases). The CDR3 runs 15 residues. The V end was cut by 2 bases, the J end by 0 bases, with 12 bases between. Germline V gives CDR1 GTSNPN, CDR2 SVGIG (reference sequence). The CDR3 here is CAWSFFAGSTDTQYF. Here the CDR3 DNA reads TGTGCCTGGAGTTTCTTCGCAGGGAGCACAGATACGCAGTATTTT. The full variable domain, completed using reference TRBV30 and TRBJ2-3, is SQTIHQWPATLVQPVGSPLSLECTVEGTSNPNLYWYRQAAGRGLQLLFYSVGIGQISSEVPQNLSASRPQDRQFILSSKKLLLSDSGFYLCAWSFFAGSTDTQYFGPGTRLTVL.

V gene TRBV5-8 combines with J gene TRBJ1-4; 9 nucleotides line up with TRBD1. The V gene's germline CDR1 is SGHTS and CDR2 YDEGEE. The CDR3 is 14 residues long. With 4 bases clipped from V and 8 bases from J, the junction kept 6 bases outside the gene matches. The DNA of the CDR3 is TGTGCCAGCAGCACCGACAGGGGGGGGGAAAAACTGTTTTTT. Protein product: CASSTDRGGEKLFF.